The rows below give T cell receptor beta chains drawn from one sample of a study of blood T cell repertoires in COVID-19. Using immunoSEQ multiplex PCR, the repertoire was profiled, and TCRdb retains in-frame clones only, with some absent. The table records 280,000 or so clones, about 91% of them present only once. Material for sequencing was peripheral blood. These receptors were taken from a woman under 40 who had recovered from COVID-19. Each CDR3 is given with its conserved first and last residue. A D gene is named only where the DNA matches it firmly. Some rows mark clone size as missing; the rest say once, few, many or name a class of expanded clone.

TRBJ1-1 . TRBV3-1/TRBV3-2 . TGTGCCAGCAGCCAAAGGCACGGGGACACTGAAGCTTTCTTT CASSQRHGDTEAFF
TRBJ2-3 . TRBV11-2 TRBD2 TGTGCCAGCAGCTTAGGTCCTAGCGGGGGGGCGCTCACAGATACGCAGTATTTT CASSLGPSGGALTDTQYF
TRBJ1-4 . TRBV18 . TGTGCCAGCTCACCCGTGTTGGGCAGCCTTAATGAAAAACTGTTTTTT CASSPVLGSLNEKLFF
TRBJ1-6 . TRBV24-1 . TGTGCCACCAGTGCTCAGCCGGACTACTATAATTCACCCCTCCACTTT CATSAQPDYYNSPLHF
TRBJ1-2 . TRBV29-1 TRBD1 TGCAGCGTTGTCGGGACAGGGGACTATGGCTACACCTTC CSVVGTGDYGYTF
TRBJ2-2 . TRBV6-6 . TGTGCCACGCACCACTCGGTCGGGGAGCTGTTTTTT CATHHSVGELFF
TRBJ1-5 . TRBV28 TRBD1 TGTGCCAGCTCGGACAGGGCGGATCAGCCCCAGCATTTT CASSDRADQPQHF
TRBJ2-3 . TRBV28 TRBD2 TGTGCCAGCAGTTCGGGCGGGGGGAGAGATACGCAGTATTTT CASSSGGGRDTQYF
TRBJ1-5 . TRBV18 . TGTGCCAGCTCACCAACCGGGGGGCGCATCTATAGCAATCAGCCCCAGCATTTT CASSPTGGRIYSNQPQHF
TRBJ1-5 . TRBV7-2 . TGTGCCAGCAGCTTACTGGGAGGGGCCGGTCAGCCCCAGCATTTT CASSLLGGAGQPQHF
TRBJ2-7 . TRBV6-4 TRBD2 TGTGCCAGCAGTGTCCGGGAGGGCGACGAGCAGTACTTC CASSVREGDEQYF
TRBJ2-1 . TRBV9 . TGTGCCAGCAGCGTAGGCCCAGGCGTCTCCTACAATGAGCAGTTCTTC CASSVGPGVSYNEQFF
TRBJ2-7 . TRBV7-9 . TGTGCCAGCAGCTTAGCTCGAGGCAGCTATCTAGAAATGGAGGGCGAGCAGTACTTC CASSLARGSYLEMEGEQYF
TRBJ2-7 . TRBV11-2 TRBD1 TGTGCCAGCAGCCCCGGGACAGGGTTTGGGGAGCAGTACTTC CASSPGTGFGEQYF
TRBJ1-1 . TRBV30 . TGTGCCTGGAGTCTCGGGGACTACACTGAAGCTTTCTTT CAWSLGDYTEAFF
TRBJ1-6 once TRBV7-3 . TGTGCCAGCAGTTTTCCTCGCCGGGGGGTCCCCAATTCACCCCTCCACTTT CASSFPRRGVPNSPLHF
TRBJ1-5 . TRBV2 . TGTGCCAGCAGCCGGGAGGGCAATCAGCCCCAGCATTTT CASSREGNQPQHF
TRBJ2-2 . TRBV27 TRBD2 TGTGCCAGCCGACCGGGACTAGCGGGGCCGCTGTTTTTT CASRPGLAGPLFF
TRBJ1-2 . TRBV30 TRBD1 TGTGCCTGGGTGGACAGGGGAATCTATGGCTACACCTTC CAWVDRGIYGYTF
TRBJ2-5 . TRBV6-5 . TGTGCCAGCAGGGGAGTGTCAGAGACCCAGTACTTC CASRGVSETQYF
TRBJ2-2 . TRBV2 TRBD2 TGTGCCAGCAAATTGGGGACTAGCGGGGCTCGGGAGCTGTTTTTT CASKLGTSGARELFF
TRBJ2-5 . TRBV2 . TGTGCCAGCAGTGATCCGCTTCGGGAGACCCAGTACTTC CASSDPLRETQYF
TRBJ1-6 . TRBV6-1 TRBD1 TGTGCCAGCAGTGAAGCGTTAGATACAGGGGCCCGCTATAATTCACCCCTCCACTTT CASSEALDTGARYNSPLHF
TRBJ2-1 few TRBV29-1 TRBD2 TGCAGCGTCCTCGGGGGTAGCGGGGTTGATGAGCAGTTCTTC CSVLGGSGVDEQFF
TRBJ2-1 . TRBV20-1 TRBD1 TGCAGTGCTAGTGACAGGGATTACAATGAGCAGTTCTTC CSASDRDYNEQFF
TRBJ1-2 . TRBV30 TRBD1 TGTGCCTGGGGACAGGGTCGAGGCTACACCTTC CAWGQGRGYTF
TRBJ1-1 . TRBV4-1 . TGCGCCAGCAGCCAAGATATGGACAGAAGACTGAACACTGAAGCTTTCTTT CASSQDMDRRLNTEAFF
TRBJ1-4 few TRBV6-6 TRBD1 TGTGCCAGCAAGCAAGTCGGGACAGGGGATGAAAAACTGTTTTTT CASKQVGTGDEKLFF
TRBJ2-7 . TRBV6-5 . TGTGCCAGCAACCAAGACAGAATATACGAGCAGTACTTC CASNQDRIYEQYF
TRBJ2-3 . TRBV4-3 . TGCGCCAGCAGCCAAGATGCAGGGGAGGGAGATACGCAGTATTTT CASSQDAGEGDTQYF
TRBJ1-5 . TRBV18 TRBD1 TGTGCCAGCTCGCAGGGGACAGCCAACAATCAGCCCCAGCATTTT CASSQGTANNQPQHF
TRBJ2-1 once TRBV15 . TGTGCCACCAGCTATCTCGGGGGGCGAGACAATGAGCAGTTCTTC CATSYLGGRDNEQFF
TRBJ2-1 . TRBV6-1 . TGTGCCAGCAGTGTAAGGGACACCACCAGCTCCTACAATGAGCAGTTCTTC CASSVRDTTSSYNEQFF
TRBJ2-2 . TRBV7-3 TRBD2 TGTGCCAGCAGCTCGACCGGGACTACTGGCGGGGAGCTGTTTTTT CASSSTGTTGGELFF
TRBJ2-5 . TRBV12-3/TRBV12-4 . TGTGCCAGCAGCCAGGGTCCGACCCAGTACTTC CASSQGPTQYF
TRBJ2-5 . TRBV7-2 TRBD1 TGTGCCAGCAGCGTCCGGACAGGGAGAGAGACCCAGTACTTC CASSVRTGRETQYF
TRBJ1-1 . TRBV25-1 . TGTGCCAGCAGTGATCCGCGGGGAAGCACTGAAGCTTTCTTT CASSDPRGSTEAFF
TRBJ1-3 . TRBV29-1 . TGCAGCGTTGATGGGGGCACGGACACCATATATTTT CSVDGGTDTIYF
TRBJ2-1 . TRBV5-4 . TGTGCCAGCACCTCACTTGGAGAGTGGTTGGGTGAGCAGTTCTTC CASTSLGEWLGEQFF
TRBJ2-7 . TRBV2 . TGTGCCAGCAGTATTAGCGCGAATCTTCCCCACGAGCAGTACTTC CASSISANLPHEQYF
TRBJ1-4 . TRBV28 . TGTGCCAGCACCGCTACTTCAACTAATGAAAAACTGTTTTTT CASTATSTNEKLFF
TRBJ2-3 . TRBV28 TRBD1 TGTGCCAGCAGCCTTGGACAGGGGCTAGACCGGGGTACGCAGTATTTT CASSLGQGLDRGTQYF
TRBJ1-6 . TRBV19 TRBD1 TGTGCCAGTAGTACCCAAGGACAGGGTTCACCCCTCCACTTT CASSTQGQGSPLHF
TRBJ2-3 . TRBV6-6 TRBD2 TGTGCCAGCAGCCCTAAGCGGGGGGGCCGCACAGATACGCAGTATTTT CASSPKRGGRTDTQYF
TRBJ2-7 . TRBV18 TRBD1 TGTGCCAGCTCACCCCGACCCGGGGACAGTAAGACCTACGAGCAGTACTTC CASSPRPGDSKTYEQYF
TRBJ2-1 . TRBV7-2 . TGTGCCAGCAGCGTGCAGACAGGAGGTTTCTATGAGCAGTTCTTC CASSVQTGGFYEQFF
TRBJ2-1 . TRBV28 . TGTGCCAGCAGTTTTGTCAGGGCTTGGGGGGACAATGAGCAGTTCTTC CASSFVRAWGDNEQFF
TRBJ2-7 . TRBV27 TRBD1 TGTGCCAGCAGTTCCTACAGGGGGGTGAAGTACTTC CASSSYRGVKYF
TRBJ2-5 . TRBV7-2 TRBD2 TGTGCCAGCAGCGTAGGACTAGCGGGGGCAGAGACCCAGTACTTC CASSVGLAGAETQYF
TRBJ2-5 . TRBV13 TRBD2 TGTGCCAGCAGCCGGTCAGTCCGGGACTATGACCGAGAGACCCAGTACTTC CASSRSVRDYDRETQYF
TRBJ2-2 . TRBV7-2 TRBD2 TGTGCCAGCAGCCAACTAGCGGGGGCCTCCGGGGAGCTGTTTTTT CASSQLAGASGELFF
TRBJ1-1 . TRBV6-2/TRBV6-3 TRBD1 TGTGCCAGCAGTTTCGACAGGGTCGAAGCTTTCTTT CASSFDRVEAFF
TRBJ2-1 . TRBV11-3 TRBD2 TGTGCCAGCAGCTTAGACCTTCCACTAGCGGGGGGGACCGACAATGAGCAGTTCTTC CASSLDLPLAGGTDNEQFF